One and the same sample provided the 31 T cell receptor beta chains below, sequenced in a study of CD8 T cells in Susac syndrome. After extraction with the RNeasy kit, roughly 0.5 to 1 ug of the RNA was reverse transcribed using random hexamers. TCRdb reprocessed the immunoSEQ multiplex PCR reads with MiXCR, giving one entry per CDR3 protein. There are about 120,000 distinct CDR3 sequences in the sample; roughly 95% occur only once, and less than 0.15% lies in the top ten. What was sequenced was CD4+ T cells from PBMCs. Receptors were obtained from a human donor with Susac syndrome.

V and J are TRBV20-1 and TRBJ2-7, with 10 bases fitting TRBD2. This CDR3 spans 15 amino acids. CDR1 is DFQATT and CDR2 is SNEGSKA in the germline V gene (reference sequence). With 6 bases clipped from V and 5 bases from J, the junction kept 13 bases outside the gene matches. As DNA, the CDR3 is TGCAGTGCGCCTAACCTAGCGGGAGTTGGTGACGAGCAGTACTTC. This gives the protein CSAPNLAGVGDEQYF.

V usage is TRBV9 and J usage is TRBJ2-2; 7 positions match TRBD2. This CDR3 region has 16 residues. J was trimmed by 2 bases and V by 3 bases; bases with no gene match: 7. Germline CDR1 is SGDLS and CDR2 is YYNGEE. In DNA form, the CDR3 reads TGTGCCAGCAGCGGGGCGGGAGCACGAAACACCGGGGAGCTGTTTTTT. This translates into CASSGAGARNTGELFF.

This clonotype appeared once. The V call is TRBV10-3, the J call TRBJ2-5; the match to TRBD2 covers 10 bases. This CDR3 spans 16 amino acids. CDR1 and CDR2 from the germline V gene are ENHRY and SYGVKD. V lost 5 bases, J lost 0 bases, and 6 bases stayed unmatched. The CDR3 bases are TGTGCCATCAGTCCTACTAGCGGGACGGACCAAGAGACCCAGTACTTC. Its protein is CAISPTSGTDQETQYF.

V usage is TRBV20-1 and J usage is TRBJ1-2; 8 nucleotides agree with TRBD1. Trimming removed 3 bases from V and 5 bases from J; junction bases left unmatched: 5. CDR1 is DFQATT and CDR2 is SNEGSKA in the germline V gene (reference sequence). The CDR3 is 13 amino acids. The CDR3 DNA reads as TGCAGTGCTAGTTCAGGGGGCCAATATGGCTACACCTTC. As protein: CSASSGGQYGYTF.

The rearrangement joins TRBV24-1 to TRBJ1-5; weak D call: TRBD1 (6 bases). Trimming left V 4 bases short and J 10 bases short, with 10 bases between. The CDR3 is 12 residues long. Germline CDR1 is KGHDR and CDR2 is SFDVKD. The CDR3 loop reads CATSDSGTPQHF. The CDR3 DNA reads as TGTGCCACCAGTGACTCCGGGACACCCCAGCATTTT.

The chain combines TRBV20-1 with TRBJ2-3; 9 bases line up with TRBD2. J lost 9 bases, V lost 2 bases, and 12 bases had no gene match. The CDR3 totals 15 residues. Germline CDR1 is DFQATT and CDR2 is SNEGSKA (reference sequence). CDR3: CSARRGAAGGETQYF. The CDR3 DNA reads as TGCAGTGCTAGACGGGGGGCAGCGGGAGGCGAGACGCAGTATTTT.

This clonotype was recorded once. The chain recombines TRBV12-5 with TRBJ2-2, with TRBD2 matching over 10 bases. V lost 6 bases to trimming and J lost 2 bases; unmatched junction nucleotides: 6. CDR1 and CDR2 from the germline V gene are LGHNT and FRNRAP. This CDR3 spans 16 amino acids. Written as DNA, the CDR3 is TGTGCTAGTGGGAAAGGGACTAGCGCTAACACCGGGGAGCTGTTTTTT. Translated, it gives CASGKGTSANTGELFF. Full variable domain (rest looked up from reference TRBV12-5 and TRBJ2-2): DARVTQTPRHKVTEMGQEVTMRCQPILGHNTVFWYRQTMMQGLELLAYFRNRAPLDDSGMPKDRFSAEMPDATLATLKIQPSEPRDSAVYFCASGKGTSANTGELFFGEGSRLTVL.

This rearrangement joins TRBV27 to TRBJ2-1; the match to TRBD1 covers 7 bases. The CDR3 consists of 14 residues. Trimming at V came to 5 bases and at J to 4 bases, leaving 5 bases not matched to a gene. In germline, CDR1 is MNHEY, CDR2 SMNVEV (reference sequence). The CDR3 DNA sequence: TGTGCCAGCAGTGGCCGGACAGGTTACAATGAGCAGTTCTTC. This gives the protein CASSGRTGYNEQFF.

Only one count was recorded for this clonotype. V is TRBV30 and J is TRBJ2-7; 9 nucleotides align to TRBD1. CDR1 and CDR2 from the germline V gene are GTSNPN and SVGIG (reference sequence). There are 16 residues in the CDR3. V gave up 2 bases and J gave up 4 bases; unmatched junction bases: 12. CDR3 coding DNA: TGTGCCTGGAGTTCCCCAGGGACAGGGTTTCGGTACGAGCAGTACTTC. It specifies CAWSSPGTGFRYEQYF.

The chain joins TRBV6-6 to TRBJ2-1; 8 bases map to TRBD1. The J segment lost 7 bases and the V segment lost 6 bases, leaving 8 bases of the junction unmatched. The CDR3 totals 14 residues. CDR1 MNHNY and CDR2 SVGAGI come from the germline V gene (reference sequence). The chain's CDR3 is CASSRPGQENEQFF. The CDR3 DNA is TGTGCCAGCAGCAGACCGGGACAGGAAAATGAGCAGTTCTTC.

The rearrangement joins TRBV6-5 to TRBJ2-7; TRBD2 matches at 10 bases. Germline CDR1 and CDR2: MNHEY and SVGAGI. The length of the CDR3 is 15 residues. V dropped 0 bases and J dropped 2; count of bases not matched to a gene: 1. The CDR3 DNA reads as TGTGCCAGCAGTTACTCCGGACTAGCGGCCTACGAGCAGTACTTC. Translating gives CASSYSGLAAYEQYF.

The rearrangement uses TRBV7-2 and TRBJ2-7; D is possibly TRBD1 (5 bases). CDR3 length equals 17 residues. Germline assignment: CDR1 SGHTA and CDR2 FQGNSA. Trimming left V 6 bases short and J 1 base short, with 22 bases between. The CDR3 coding sequence is TGTGCCAGCAGTTACACAGGCCATGGGGATACATCCTACGAGCAGTACTTC. It is translated as CASSYTGHGDTSYEQYF. Filled out from reference TRBV7-2 and TRBJ2-7, the complete variable domain reads GAGVSQSPSNKVTEKGKDVELRCDPISGHTALYWYRQSLGQGLEFLIYFQGNSAPDKSGLPSDRFSAERTGGSVSTLTIQRTQQEDSAVYLCASSYTGHGDTSYEQYFGPGTRLTVT.

The rearrangement links TRBV5-6 to TRBJ2-6; the D call may be TRBD1 or TRBD2 (5 bases each). The ends were cut back, 5 bases at V and 0 bases at J, with 15 bases in the middle. CDR3 length equals 17 residues. Germline loops: CDR1 SGHDT, CDR2 YYEEEE. The CDR3 is CASSFGGGFSGANVLTF. CDR3 nucleotides: TGTGCCAGCAGTTTTGGGGGTGGGTTCTCTGGGGCCAACGTCCTGACTTTC.

The chain has TRBV12-3 or TRBV12-4 and TRBJ1-5, with D possibly being TRBD1 (6 bases). The CDR3 contains 14 residues. Written as DNA, the CDR3 is TGTGGCTCCCCAGGTGGGGGCGAGAATCAGCCCCAGCATTTT. This encodes CGSPGGGENQPQHF.

The gene calls are TRBV29-1 and TRBJ1-1, with a weak D call TRBD1 (5 bases). Trimming shortened V by 6 bases and J by 7 bases, and 9 bases separated the two germline ends. The CDR3 is made up of 10 amino acids. Per germline, CDR1 SQVTM and CDR2 ANQGSEA. CDR3 protein: CSVGELEAFF. DNA of the CDR3: TGCAGCGTGGGGGAGCTTGAAGCTTTCTTT. The full variable domain, its missing parts supplied by reference TRBV29-1 and TRBJ1-1, is SAVISQKPSRDICQRGTSLTIQCQVDSQVTMMFWYRQQPGQSLTLIATANQGSEATYESGFVIDKFPISRPNLTFSTLTVSNMSPEDSSIYLCSVGELEAFFGQGTRLTVV.

Only one count was recorded for this clonotype. The J gene is TRBJ1-2, the V gene TRBV27; TRBD1 agrees at 10 bases. Germline CDR1 is MNHEY and CDR2 is SMNVEV (reference sequence). The CDR3 has 15 amino acids. V was clipped by 3 bases and J by 6 bases; unmatched bases: 7. CDR3 in amino acids: CASSFYRDRGHGYTF. For the CDR3, the DNA is TGTGCCAGCAGTTTCTACCGGGACAGGGGACATGGCTACACCTTC.

V is TRBV5-1 and J is TRBJ2-1, with 7 bases lining up with TRBD1. This CDR3 spans 17 amino acids. Losses at the gene ends were 2 bases for V and 1 base for J; bases not matched to a gene: 9. CDR1 and CDR2 from the germline V gene are SGHRS and YFSETQ. CDR3 sequence reads: CASSLATGARSYNEQFF. CDR3 nucleotides: TGCGCCAGCAGCTTAGCTACAGGGGCGAGATCCTACAATGAGCAGTTCTTC.

The rearrangement uses TRBV12-3 or TRBV12-4 and TRBJ2-2, with 9 bases aligning to TRBD2. The CDR3 runs to 15 residues. The ends lost 5 bases at V and 2 bases at J; junction bases unmatched: 3. The CDR3 coding sequence is TGTGCCAGCAGTAGCGGGAGGCCTAACACCGGGGAGCTGTTTTTT. As protein: CASSSGRPNTGELFF.

The chain couples TRBV24-1 to TRBJ2-5; 7 nucleotides line up with TRBD1. Per germline, CDR1 KGHDR and CDR2 SFDVKD. The CDR3 extends over 16 amino acids. V lost 1 base to trimming and J lost 3 bases; unmatched junction nucleotides: 7. The CDR3 region is CATSDLDRVGEETQYF. The CDR3 nucleotides are TGTGCCACCAGTGATTTAGACAGGGTCGGCGAAGAGACCCAGTACTTC.

J is TRBJ2-3 and V is TRBV27; D is unclear. V was pared by 6 bases and J by 10 bases, with 26 bases between. The CDR3 extends over 16 amino acids. Germline lookup yields CDR1 MNHEY and CDR2 SMNVEV (reference sequence). CDR3 DNA: TGTGCCAGCAGCTCCAGACCCGACCGGGCCACATACCCGCAGTATTTT. It encodes CASSSRPDRATYPQYF.

This chain uses TRBV24-1 with TRBJ2-1, with D possibly being TRBD2 (6 bases). V shed 12 bases and J shed 0 bases, with 14 bases lying between them. Germline V gene data show CDR1 as KGHDR and CDR2 as SFDVKD. There are 14 residues in the CDR3. The CDR3 DNA sequence: TGTGCCTCCTCTAGCGCGAGCTCCTACAATGAGCAGTTCTTC. Amino acids: CASSSASSYNEQFF.

The chain links TRBV12-3 or TRBV12-4 to TRBJ1-4; 9 bases map to TRBD1. Losses at the gene ends were 7 bases for V and 8 bases for J; bases not matched to a gene: 11. The CDR3 runs 15 residues. CDR3 in amino acids: CASTDLGQGNEKLFF. In DNA form, the CDR3 reads TGTGCCAGCACCGATCTGGGACAGGGAAACGAAAAACTGTTTTTT.

The J gene is TRBJ2-7, the V gene TRBV12-3 or TRBV12-4; 10 bases map to TRBD2. J gave up 1 base and V 6 bases, and 12 bases lay outside the gene matches. The CDR3 sequence is 17 residues long. The DNA for the CDR3 is TGTGCCAGCAGCGCAACACCCGGGACTAGCGAGTCCTACGAGCAGTACTTC. Protein: CASSATPGTSESYEQYF.

The chain recombines TRBV23-1 with TRBJ1-3; weak D call: TRBD1 (6 bases). TRBV23-1 is assigned to the ORF class and has an uncertain function. Trimming shortened V by 7 bases and J by 3 bases, and 13 bases separated the two germline ends. This CDR3 region has 14 residues. The CDR3 spells CASKRGAGGNTIYF. The CDR3 DNA follows: TGCGCCAGCAAACGGGGGGCAGGTGGAAACACCATATATTTT.

CDR3 protein: CASSLEGAKNIQYF. The CDR3 DNA is TGTGCCAGCAGTTTGGAGGGGGCCAAAAACATTCAGTACTTC. J is TRBJ2-4 and V is TRBV27; D possibly corresponds to TRBD2 (6 bases). The V end was cut by 3 bases, the J end by 1 base, with 7 bases between. CDR3 size: 14 residues. Germline CDR1 MNHEY, CDR2 SMNVEV (reference sequence).

The rearrangement joins TRBV28 to TRBJ1-5; the D gene is possibly TRBD1 (6 bases). V lost 7 bases, J lost 7 bases, and 17 bases lay in between. The length of the CDR3 is 14 residues. Germline CDR1 reads MDHEN; CDR2 reads SYDVKM. CDR3 in amino acids: CASTGWTVGQPQHF. CDR3 bases: TGTGCCAGCACCGGCTGGACAGTCGGACAGCCCCAGCATTTT.

V is TRBV29-1 and J is TRBJ2-5; unclear D gene. V lost 0 bases to trimming and J lost 5 bases, with 10 bases between them. Germline CDR1 is SQVTM and CDR2 is ANQGSEA. The CDR3 length is 13 residues. CDR3 bases: TGCAGCGTTGAAGATTGGATAGATGAGACCCAGTACTTC. Translating it yields CSVEDWIDETQYF.

The chain is built from TRBV25-1 and TRBJ1-5, with a tentative D call TRBD1 (5 bases). V gave up 6 bases and J gave up 7 bases, with 10 bases separating them. Per the germline V gene, CDR1 is MGHDK and CDR2 is SYGVNS. This CDR3 spans 12 amino acids. The DNA of the CDR3 is TGTGCCAGCAGGGGGCAGGGACAGCCCCAGCATTTT. Protein product: CASRGQGQPQHF. The variable domain in full, completed from reference TRBV25-1 and TRBJ1-5, reads EADIYQTPRYLVIGTGKKITLECSQTMGHDKMYWYQQDPGMELHLIHYSYGVNSTEKGDLSSESTVSRIRTEHFPLTLESARPSHTSQYLCASRGQGQPQHFGDGTRLSIL.

The V and J genes are TRBV10-3 and TRBJ2-7; TRBD2 matches 10 bases. The CDR3 consists of 13 residues. Germline CDR1 and CDR2: ENHRY and SYGVKD. Trimming removed 7 bases from V and 2 bases from J; junction bases left unmatched: 2. CDR3 DNA sequence: TGTGCCATCAAGCGGGAGGGCACCTACGAGCAGTACTTC. This translates into CAIKREGTYEQYF.

This sequence joins TRBV19 and TRBJ2-3; D might be TRBD1 (6 bases). V shed 3 bases and J shed 1 base, with 8 bases lying between them. In germline, CDR1 is LNHDA, CDR2 SQIVND (reference sequence). The CDR3 has 14 residues. The CDR3 DNA reads TGTGCCAGTAGTATGGGACAACGCACAGATACGCAGTATTTT. Its protein is CASSMGQRTDTQYF. Full variable domain (rest looked up from reference TRBV19 and TRBJ2-3): DGGITQSPKYLFRKEGQNVTLSCEQNLNHDAMYWYRQDPGQGLRLIYYSQIVNDFQKGDIAEGYSVSREKKESFPLTVTSAQKNPTAFYLCASSMGQRTDTQYFGPGTRLTVL.

The rearrangement joins TRBV20-1 to TRBJ2-1; 8 positions agree with TRBD2. The J segment lost 4 bases and the V segment lost 0 bases, leaving 8 bases of the junction unmatched. The length of the CDR3 is 16 residues. Germline V lookup: CDR1 DFQATT, CDR2 SNEGSKA (reference sequence). CDR3 residues: CSARDRVAGLYNEQFF. The CDR3 DNA is TGCAGTGCTAGAGATAGGGTAGCGGGGCTTTACAATGAGCAGTTCTTC.